Listed here is a single T cell receptor beta chain. Its antigen is still unknown. CDR3 size: 15 residues. Trimming stripped 2 bases from V and 0 bases from J, with 12 bases between. Looked up from germline, CDR1 is SGHNT and CDR2 is YYREEE (reference sequence). The PCR employed 60 Vbeta primers together with 13 Jbeta primers. Libraries were prepared by immunoSEQ multiplex PCR; TCRdb keeps only in-frame clonotypes and omits some of them. The table lists fewer than 100,000 clones, just under 80% of them singletons, with around 2.7% in the top ten. This sample was taken from a study of cytomegalovirus exposure and HLA in healthy donors. Looking at the study overall: From donors who were HLA-typed, an early data release held around 80 million unique TCRs.

The study's findings and limits: Later analysis associated a missense DCLRE1C variant with TCR beta V- and J-gene trimming. Researchers reported that three CMV-associated chains were confirmed in vitro as CMV antigen-specific. It was reported in a later analysis that an Asian-associated ancestry cluster showed fewer N-insertions than the roughly 660-donor mean.

The sample taken for sequencing was PBMCs. This chain connects TRBV5-4 to TRBJ2-7, with D perhaps matching TRBD1 (6 bases). The clonotype was recovered from a male donor in good health and CMV-seropositive. The CDR3 nucleotides read TGTGCCAGCAGCTTAGTCGGACAGAGCTCCTACGAGCAGTACTTC. Its protein product is CASSLVGQSSYEQYF. The variable domain in full, completed from reference TRBV5-4 and TRBJ2-7, reads ETGVTQSPTHLIKTRGQQVTLRCSSQSGHNTVSWYQQALGQGPQFIFQYYREEENGRGNFPPRFSGLQFPNYSSELNVNALELDDSALYLCASSLVGQSSYEQYFGPGTRLTVT.